The source of this T cell receptor beta chain is a study of blood T cell repertoires in COVID-19. Background on the study: From the United States, Italy and Spain came samples of acute and convalescent COVID-19. Nucleic acid was either cDNA or gDNA, and it came from T cells, B-cell-depleted T cells, or PBMCs.

V was shortened by 7 bases and J by 2 bases, with 17 bases between the two germline ends. CDR1 and CDR2 (germline): LNHDA, SQIVND (reference sequence). The CDR3 sequence is 16 residues long. Original methodology: Cell counts per sample came from amplifying reference gene primers. Assay: immunoSEQ multiplex PCR; the TCRdb copy retains only in-frame clones and omits some. V, J and clone size are those of that table, while D and trimming were read from the DNA. The data hold more than 130,000 clones, with around 87% observed a single time. The specimen was peripheral blood. The chain is built from TRBV19 and TRBJ1-4; D gene unclear. This sequence originates from a woman aged 40 to 50 with acute or convalescent COVID-19. The CDR3 nucleotides are TGTGCCAGTACCTCTGGAGGCCTGCTGACTAATGAAAAACTGTTTTTT. This sequence encodes CASTSGGLLTNEKLFF. The full variable domain, completed using reference TRBV19 and TRBJ1-4, is DGGITQSPKYLFRKEGQNVTLSCEQNLNHDAMYWYRQDPGQGLRLIYYSQIVNDFQKGDIAEGYSVSREKKESFPLTVTSAQKNPTAFYLCASTSGGLLTNEKLFFGSGTQLSVL.